One and the same sample provided the 27 T cell receptor beta chains below, sequenced in a study of vaccination effects on CD4 cells after COVID-19. No antigens are known for them. Around day 10 of culture, CD4+ T cells were separated out. Produced via immunoSEQ multiplex PCR; TCRdb's table is partial and in-frame only. The profile shows around 25,000 clones, roughly 75% of them singletons. This specimen was CD4+ T cells from PBMCs cultured without peptide, taken before COVID-19 vaccination. The origin of the receptors is a human donor who received a COVID-19 vaccine.

This chain joins TRBV10-3 and TRBJ2-7; D assignment may be TRBD1 or TRBD2 (5 bases each). Germline loops: CDR1 ENHRY, CDR2 SYGVKD. Trimming pared 5 bases from V and 5 bases from J, leaving 10 bases between. The length of the CDR3 is 12 residues. This chain's CDR3 is CAISWDVNEQYF. CDR3 bases: TGTGCCATCAGTTGGGACGTCAACGAGCAGTACTTC.

This clone has just one count. The J gene is TRBJ2-7, the V gene TRBV5-1, with D possibly matching TRBD1 (5 bases). CDR1 and CDR2 (germline): SGHRS, YFSETQ. Trimming removed 3 bases from V and 2 bases from J, with 12 bases in between. This CDR3 has 14 residues. CDR3 residues: CASSSALGAYEQYF. Here the CDR3 DNA reads TGCGCCAGCAGCTCGGCCTTAGGGGCCTACGAGCAGTACTTC.

This clone came up once. The chain couples TRBV5-4 to TRBJ2-7; 10 bases map to TRBD2. The V segment lost 4 bases and the J segment 4 bases; nucleotides outside the gene matches: 8. CDR3 length: 15 residues. Germline V gene sequence: CDR1 SGHNT, CDR2 YYREEE (reference sequence). DNA of the CDR3: TGTGCCAGCAGCCAAGGGGCTAGCGGGAGATACGAGCAGTACTTC. This translates into CASSQGASGRYEQYF.

This chain links TRBV11-2 with TRBJ1-5; tentative D call: TRBD1 (5 bases). The CDR3 loop spans 14 amino acids. The V gene's germline CDR1 is SGHAT and CDR2 FQNNGV. Trimming removed 6 bases at V and 7 bases at J, with 16 bases between. CDR3 residues: CASSPAGRVQPQHF. The CDR3 DNA reads TGTGCCAGCAGTCCAGCAGGGAGGGTACAGCCCCAGCATTTT.

The V and J genes are TRBV5-1 and TRBJ1-2; D unclear. Trimming took 0 bases from V and 6 from J, leaving 9 bases between them. Germline-derived CDR1 and CDR2 are SGHRS and YFSETQ. This CDR3 contains 13 residues. Here the CDR3 reads CASSLGPGDGYTF. CDR3 nucleotide sequence: TGCGCCAGCAGCTTGGGGCCAGGAGATGGCTACACCTTC.

This chain uses TRBV10-3 with TRBJ2-7; 8 bases map to TRBD2. The CDR3 totals 13 residues. Losses at the gene ends were 10 bases for V and 7 bases for J; bases not matched to a gene: 12. Per germline, CDR1 ENHRY and CDR2 SYGVKD. CDR3 sequence: CATHPGTRSEQYF. CDR3 coding DNA: TGTGCCACCCACCCCGGGACTAGGAGTGAGCAGTACTTC.

This clone has more than one count but fewer than ten. The chain couples TRBV3-1 (or the pseudogene TRBV3-2) to TRBJ1-2; 10 nucleotides agree with TRBD1. There are 17 residues in the CDR3. Germline CDR1 reads LGHDT; CDR2 reads YNNKEL (reference sequence). V dropped 4 bases and J dropped 4; count of bases not matched to a gene: 12. This CDR3 is CASSLSTVRTGGYGYTF. In DNA form, the CDR3 reads TGTGCCAGCAGCCTCTCAACCGTTCGGACAGGGGGCTATGGCTACACCTTC.

This clone was seen a single time. This sequence joins TRBV24-1 and TRBJ1-4; D not certain. The germline gives CDR1 KGHDR, CDR2 SFDVKD. Trimming took off 3 bases at V and 1 base at J, with 11 bases between the two ends. The CDR3 runs to 16 residues. The CDR3 bases are TGTGCCACCAGTGATGGTTTACTAGGAACTAATGAAAAACTGTTTTTT. Translation: CATSDGLLGTNEKLFF.

This chain uses TRBV6-2 or TRBV6-3 with TRBJ1-2; 7 bases align to TRBD1. With 5 bases clipped from V and 4 bases from J, the junction kept 4 bases outside the gene matches. The germline V gene has CDR1 MNHEY and CDR2 SVGEGT. CDR3 length: 13 residues. The CDR3 nucleotides read TGTGCCAGCAGTCGACAGGGCCCCTATGGCTACACCTTC. Translation: CASSRQGPYGYTF.

The rearrangement uses TRBV2 and TRBJ2-3; 9 nucleotides line up with TRBD1. V gave up 1 base and J gave up 5 bases; unmatched junction bases: 7. The CDR3 contains 16 residues. Germline CDR1 SNHLY, CDR2 FYNNEI. CDR3: CASSEVGTGIIDTQYF. The CDR3 region has the DNA TGTGCCAGCAGTGAAGTAGGGACAGGGATTATAGATACGCAGTATTTT.

V and J are TRBV7-9 and TRBJ1-6; 7 bases match TRBD1. The CDR3 spans 14 residues. The germline CDR1 and CDR2 sequences are SEHNR and FQNEAQ (reference sequence). V lost 3 bases, J lost 7 bases, and 3 bases stayed unmatched. As DNA, the CDR3 is TGTGCCAGCAGCTTGGGACAGATAAATTCACCCCTCCACTTT. Translated: CASSLGQINSPLHF.

The J gene is TRBJ1-5, the V gene TRBV19; D ambiguous. V shed 3 bases and J shed 4 bases, with 7 bases lying between them. The CDR3 totals 13 residues. Germline-derived CDR1 and CDR2 are LNHDA and SQIVND (reference sequence). The CDR3 spells CASSIGENQPQHF. The DNA of the CDR3 is TGTGCCAGTAGTATTGGGGAAAATCAGCCCCAGCATTTT.

The rearrangement uses TRBV15 and TRBJ1-3; D is perhaps TRBD1 (6 bases). The CDR3 spans 19 residues. CDR1 and CDR2 (germline): LNHNV, YYDKDF (reference sequence). The V end was cut by 5 bases, the J end by 0 bases, with 23 bases between. The CDR3 DNA reads TGTGCCACCAGCCCCCCCTGGGGGGTAGGCAGGGGCTCTGGAAACACCATATATTTT. It encodes CATSPPWGVGRGSGNTIYF.

This clone was observed a few times. The chain employs TRBV6-5 and TRBJ1-1; D gene uncertain. The CDR3 is 14 residues long. Germline V gene lookup returns CDR1 MNHEY and CDR2 SVGAGI. The V gene lost 4 bases and the J gene lost 1 base, with 10 bases spanning the gap. The CDR3 region is CASSSWIGNTEAFF. CDR3 coding DNA: TGTGCCAGCAGTTCTTGGATTGGGAACACTGAAGCTTTCTTT.

This sequence joins TRBV12-3 or TRBV12-4 and TRBJ2-5; a weak D match, TRBD1 (6 bases). The CDR3 extends over 12 amino acids. V was shortened by 4 bases and J by 3 bases, with 6 bases between the two germline ends. CDR3 nucleotides: TGTGCCAGCAGTTACAGGGAAGAGACCCAGTACTTC. Its translation: CASSYREETQYF.

This clone was seen more than once but under ten times. The V gene is TRBV9, the J gene TRBJ1-1; TRBD1 matches at 8 bases. Trimming took 4 bases from V and 0 from J; bases not matched to a gene: 8. Germline CDR1 and CDR2: SGDLS and YYNGEE. CDR3 length: 16 amino acids. The CDR3 sequence: CASSPSVTGVNTEAFF. The CDR3, as DNA: TGTGCCAGCAGCCCCTCTGTGACAGGGGTGAACACTGAAGCTTTCTTT.

The sample holds a few counts of this clone. The chain is built from TRBV5-1 and TRBJ1-6; D not certain. V dropped 1 base and J dropped 6 bases, with 8 bases sitting between them. Germline V gene lookup returns CDR1 SGHRS and CDR2 YFSETQ. The CDR3 consists of 14 residues. The CDR3 spells CASSLNAVNSPLHF. In DNA, the CDR3 is TGCGCCAGCAGCTTGAACGCGGTTAATTCACCCCTCCACTTT.

The genes are TRBV7-6 and TRBJ2-3; TRBD2 matches 10 bases. The V gene end was trimmed by 2 bases and the J gene end by 6 bases; junction bases not matched to a gene: 11. Germline V CDR1 and CDR2: SGHVS, FNYEAQ. This CDR3 region has 17 residues. The CDR3 DNA reads as TGTGCCAGCAGCTTATCCTACAGCGGGGGGGGCCTGGATACGCAGTATTTT. Translated: CASSLSYSGGGLDTQYF.

The chain links TRBV5-1 to TRBJ1-1; 9 positions agree with TRBD1. From germline, CDR1 is SGHRS and CDR2 YFSETQ. This CDR3 has 13 residues. J gave up 3 bases and V 5 bases, and 2 bases lay outside the gene matches. The CDR3 nucleotides are TGCGCCAGCAGTAGACAGGGGGACACTGAAGCTTTCTTT. This encodes CASSRQGDTEAFF.

J is TRBJ1-2 and V is TRBV7-9, with D hard to call. The CDR3 length is 15 residues. Germline V lookup: CDR1 SEHNR, CDR2 FQNEAQ (reference sequence). V shed 7 bases and J shed 7 bases, with 22 bases lying between them. Here the CDR3 reads CASTTTGGVVGGYTF. CDR3 in DNA: TGTGCCAGCACCACGACTGGAGGAGTGGTCGGTGGCTACACCTTC. Looking up the rest from reference TRBV7-9 and TRBJ1-2 gives the full variable domain: DTGVSQNPRHKITKRGQNVTFRCDPISEHNRLYWYRQTLGQGPEFLTYFQNEAQLEKSRLLSDRFSAERPKGSFSTLEIQRTEQGDSAMYLCASTTTGGVVGGYTFGSGTRLTVV.

The V gene is TRBV12-3 or TRBV12-4, the J gene TRBJ2-7, with no clear D. Trimming stripped 5 bases from V and 6 bases from J, with 11 bases between. This CDR3 spans 12 amino acids. The CDR3 protein is CASSPPAGEQYF. In DNA, the CDR3 is TGTGCCAGCAGTCCTCCGGCTGGCGAGCAGTACTTC.

This chain uses TRBV30 with TRBJ1-1; D may be TRBD1 (5 bases). This CDR3 has 15 amino acids. Germline-derived CDR1 and CDR2 are GTSNPN and SVGIG (reference sequence). V lost 2 bases, J lost 0 bases, and 13 bases lay in between. CDR3 protein: CAWSPGAGLNTEAFF. For the CDR3, the DNA is TGTGCCTGGAGTCCTGGGGCAGGTCTGAACACTGAAGCTTTCTTT. The full variable domain, rest sourced from reference TRBV30 and TRBJ1-1, is SQTIHQWPATLVQPVGSPLSLECTVEGTSNPNLYWYRQAAGRGLQLLFYSVGIGQISSEVPQNLSASRPQDRQFILSSKKLLLSDSGFYLCAWSPGAGLNTEAFFGQGTRLTVV.

This clone was detected only a few times. The gene calls are TRBV3-1 (or the pseudogene TRBV3-2) and TRBJ2-7; TRBD2 might be the D (6 bases). CDR1 and CDR2 (germline): LGHDT, YNNKEL (reference sequence). The length of the CDR3 is 16 residues. V was trimmed by 4 bases and J by 4 bases, leaving 20 bases between them. The CDR3: CASSRRGSTVTYEQYF. The DNA of the CDR3 is TGTGCCAGCAGCCGACGGGGGAGCACAGTCACTTACGAGCAGTACTTC.

The chain is built from TRBV2 and TRBJ2-1; no definite D call. V shed 5 bases and J shed 0 bases, with 11 bases lying between them. Germline CDR1 and CDR2: SNHLY and FYNNEI. CDR3 size: 15 residues. Here the CDR3 DNA reads TGTGCCAGCAGTAGACTCGCGAGCTCCTACAATGAGCAGTTCTTC. Translation: CASSRLASSYNEQFF.

The chain has TRBV2 and TRBJ2-5; the match to TRBD1 covers 10 bases. From germline, CDR1 is SNHLY and CDR2 FYNNEI. With V trimmed by 4 bases and J by 5 bases, 7 bases remained unmatched. This CDR3 has 15 residues. The CDR3 loop reads CASSVVGQGLETQYF. The DNA for the CDR3 is TGTGCCAGCAGTGTGGTGGGACAGGGGTTGGAGACCCAGTACTTC.

The rearrangement joins TRBV10-3 to TRBJ2-1, with D possibly called TRBD1 or TRBD2 (5 bases each). Germline lookup yields CDR1 ENHRY and CDR2 SYGVKD. This CDR3 comprises 22 residues. Deletions cut 0 bases from V and 4 bases from J, with 31 bases between. In DNA, the CDR3 is TGTGCCATCAGTGAGTCGAATCGGGCTTCTTCACAGAGGGGAAAGGGTTACAATGAGCAGTTCTTC. Protein product: CAISESNRASSQRGKGYNEQFF.

The CDR3 DNA follows: TGTGCCTGGAGCCCCGGGTCCAATTCACCCCTCCACTTT. It encodes CAWSPGSNSPLHF. The chain has TRBV30 and TRBJ1-6; D unclear. The ends were cut back, 3 bases at V and 7 bases at J, with 10 bases in the middle. CDR1 is GTSNPN, CDR2 SVGIG, per germline (reference sequence). The CDR3 covers 13 residues.